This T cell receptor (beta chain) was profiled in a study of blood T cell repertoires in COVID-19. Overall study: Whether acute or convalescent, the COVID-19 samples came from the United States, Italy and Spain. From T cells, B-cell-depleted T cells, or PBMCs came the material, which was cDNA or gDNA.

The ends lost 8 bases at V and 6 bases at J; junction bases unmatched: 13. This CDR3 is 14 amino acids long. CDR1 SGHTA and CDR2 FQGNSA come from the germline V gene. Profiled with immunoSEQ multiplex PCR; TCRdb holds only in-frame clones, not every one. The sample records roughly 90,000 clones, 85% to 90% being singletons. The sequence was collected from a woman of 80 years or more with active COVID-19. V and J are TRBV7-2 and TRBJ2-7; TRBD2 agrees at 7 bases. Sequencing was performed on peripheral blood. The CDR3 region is CASGRGTILFEQYF. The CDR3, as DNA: TGTGCCAGCGGACGGGGGACTATCCTCTTCGAGCAGTACTTC.